One sample yielded the 11 T cell receptor beta chains listed below, sequenced in a study of cytomegalovirus exposure and HLA in healthy donors (dated by TCRdb to 2015 to 2018). Receptor libraries were prepared by the immunoSEQ multiplex PCR assay. For the multiplex PCR, a mixture combining 60 forward primers for TCR Vbeta segments and 13 reverse primers for TCR Jbeta segments was used. This is the immuneACCESS table as TCRdb keeps it, with only in-frame sequences that have V and J called. A part of the clones is gone; compared with another copy, unresolved V genes explain less than half, and the rest is unexplained. The sample table shows over 150,000 clones, and 75% to 85% are seen once. The ten top clones hold approximately 1.5% of the sample. Sample: PBMCs. The receptor set was obtained from a girl aged 10-17 years in good health and CMV-seropositive.

This clone was observed a few times. The chain is built from TRBV6-1 and TRBJ2-7; 7 bases are shared with TRBD2. The CDR3 covers 17 residues. Germline loops: CDR1 MNHNS, CDR2 SASEGT. V trimming: 2 bases; J trimming: 0 bases; junction bases outside the gene matches: 10. CDR3 sequence: CASSEQGGGASSYEQYF. CDR3 nucleotides: TGTGCCAGCAGTGAACAAGGCGGGGGAGCGAGCTCCTACGAGCAGTACTTC.

The chain links TRBV7-9 to TRBJ2-1; 7 nucleotides line up with TRBD1. The germline gives CDR1 SEHNR, CDR2 FQNEAQ (reference sequence). This CDR3 comprises 15 residues. With V trimmed by 5 bases and J by 4 bases, 8 bases remained unmatched. CDR3 nucleotides: TGTGCCAGCAGCCACACGGGACAGACGTACAATGAGCAGTTCTTC. Residues: CASSHTGQTYNEQFF.

This chain links TRBV9 with TRBJ1-4, with D perhaps matching TRBD1 (5 bases). This CDR3 has 12 amino acids. Germline assignment: CDR1 SGDLS and CDR2 YYNGEE. The V gene lost 4 bases and the J gene lost 13 bases, with 14 bases spanning the gap. The CDR3, as DNA: TGTGCCAGCAGCCGAGACGGCGGGGGACTGTTTTTT. It translates to CASSRDGGGLFF.

The table lists this clone with a few counts. This chain connects TRBV4-2 to TRBJ2-7; TRBD1 matches at 9 bases. CDR3 length: 16 amino acids. CDR1 and CDR2 (germline): LGHNA, YNFKEQ. The trim removed 0 bases at V and 4 bases at J, leaving 7 bases unmatched. The CDR3: CASSQDPGTGSYEQYF. In DNA, the CDR3 is TGTGCCAGCAGCCAAGATCCCGGGACAGGGTCGTACGAGCAGTACTTC.

This chain connects TRBV2 to TRBJ2-2, with TRBD2 matching 8 bases. J lost 10 bases, V lost 0 bases, and 10 bases had no gene match. The CDR3 is made up of 16 amino acids. Germline values: CDR1 SNHLY, CDR2 FYNNEI. The CDR3 DNA reads as TGTGCCAGCAGTGAAGCCCCCCCGGGACTAGGGACGGAGCTGTTTTTT. The encoded protein is CASSEAPPGLGTELFF.

This clone was recorded a few times. The chain's CDR3 is CASLTIISGGYTF. The CDR3 DNA reads as TGTGCCAGCCTAACTATTATTTCGGGTGGCTACACCTTC. V usage is TRBV6-6 and J usage is TRBJ1-2; no reliable D call. CDR1 is MNHNY, CDR2 SVGAGI, per germline (reference sequence). V lost 8 bases and J 7 bases, leaving 17 bases between the germline ends. This CDR3 contains 13 residues.

This rearrangement joins TRBV5-4 to TRBJ2-3, with a possible D match to TRBD2 (7 bases). This CDR3 contains 18 residues. Germline V gene lookup returns CDR1 SGHNT and CDR2 YYREEE (reference sequence). V shed 3 bases and J shed 0 bases, with 20 bases lying between them. CDR3 sequence (DNA): TGTGCCAGCAGCTCCCACCCAGCGGCGGGGGCGAGCACAGATACGCAGTATTTT. As protein: CASSSHPAAGASTDTQYF.

The chain carries TRBV9 and TRBJ2-3; no clear D. V was shortened by 0 bases and J by 2 bases, with 4 bases between the two germline ends. This CDR3 region has 13 residues. Germline assignment: CDR1 SGDLS and CDR2 YYNGEE. The CDR3, as DNA: TGTGCCAGCAGCGTAGACTACACAGATACGCAGTATTTT. It translates to CASSVDYTDTQYF. The full variable domain, rest sourced from reference TRBV9 and TRBJ2-3, is DSGVTQTPKHLITATGQRVTLRCSPRSGDLSVYWYQQSLDQGLQFLIQYYNGEERAKGNILERFSAQQFPDLHSELNLSSLELGDSALYFCASSVDYTDTQYFGPGTRLTVL.

The CDR3 sequence: CSVVLGLAGVNEQFF. DNA for the CDR3: TGCAGCGTTGTCCTGGGACTAGCGGGGGTAAATGAGCAGTTCTTC. The rearrangement links TRBV29-1 to TRBJ2-1, with 14 bases aligning to TRBD2. Per germline, CDR1 SQVTM and CDR2 ANQGSEA. The CDR3 runs to 15 residues. J lost 7 bases, V lost 4 bases, and 6 bases had no gene match.

V is TRBV4-1 and J is TRBJ1-1, with D perhaps TRBD1 (5 bases). V was trimmed by 0 bases and J by 11 bases, leaving 13 bases between them. Germline V lookup: CDR1 MGHRA, CDR2 YSYEKL. The length of the CDR3 is 13 residues. CDR3 amino acids: CASSQDPGTLAFF. The CDR3 DNA reads as TGCGCCAGCAGCCAAGATCCGGGGACTCTTGCTTTCTTT.

This clone was found once. The V gene is TRBV4-3, the J gene TRBJ1-2; a weak D match, TRBD1 (5 bases). Trimming pared 1 base from V and 8 bases from J, leaving 20 bases between. Germline CDR1 LGHNA, CDR2 YSLEER. This CDR3 spans 16 amino acids. DNA for the CDR3: TGCGCCAGCAGCCAAGCTCGGGGGTTGGGGTGGAAGGGCTACACCTTC. Translated: CASSQARGLGWKGYTF.